A single T cell receptor (beta chain) is shown here with its context. TCRdb re-called the 5' RACE reads through MiXCR, storing one row per CDR3 protein. The sample contains 450,000 to 650,000 distinct CDR3 sequences, roughly 22% of which appear only once. This sample was taken from a study of T cells after yellow fever vaccination. This CDR3 has 15 residues. J was trimmed by 9 bases and V by 1 base; bases with no gene match: 8. CDR1 MGHRA and CDR2 YSYEKL come from the germline V gene. The chain couples TRBV4-1 to TRBJ2-1, with 8 bases that match TRBD2. The sample consisted of PBMCs, taken around 3 weeks after the first yellow fever vaccination. The TCR originated in a man between 18 and 29 years old who received the YFV17D yellow fever vaccine. CDR3: CASSQVRGGPGEQFF. Written as DNA, the CDR3 is TGCGCCAGCAGCCAAGTCCGGGGGGGGCCAGGTGAGCAGTTCTTC.